These 14 T cell receptor beta chains share one sample of origin, sequenced in a study of T cells expressing NK-cell markers. TCRdb re-analyzed the 5' RACE reads; it lists each CDR3 protein once, without DNA. This sample's table has about 550,000 distinct CDR3 sequences. The sample taken for sequencing was blood T cells: a sorted CD56 or NKG2C T cell subset, CD4+ or CD8+ T cells, or bulk PBMC T cells (not recorded which). These receptor sequences come from a man aged 18 to 29 in good health.

This chain uses TRBV12-3 or TRBV12-4 with TRBJ2-1; TCRdb indicates TRBD1, and absent DNA this call remains unverified. This CDR3 is 14 amino acids long. The CDR3 loop is CASQKGQVYNEQFF.

The V gene is TRBV25-1, the J gene TRBJ2-3; the D call from TCRdb, TRBD1, cannot be confirmed without DNA. The CDR3 covers 14 residues. The germline gives CDR1 MGHDK, CDR2 SYGVNS. CDR3 protein: CASRTTGGSDTQYF.

V usage is TRBV19 and J usage is TRBJ2-2. This CDR3 has 16 amino acids. Germline loops: CDR1 LNHDA, CDR2 SQIVND (reference sequence). CDR3 residues: CASSAPGTSNTGELFF.

The chain is built from TRBV12-3 or TRBV12-4 and TRBJ1-3. This CDR3 region has 15 residues. The CDR3 reads CASSYSSLSGNTIYF.

The chain combines TRBV3-1 with TRBJ2-3; as DNA is missing, the TRBD2 call by TCRdb cannot be tested. The CDR3 length is 17 residues. CDR1 and CDR2 (germline): LGHDT, YNNKEL (reference sequence). The CDR3 spells CASSQETASGSTDTQYF.

The V call is TRBV20-1, the J call TRBJ1-5; no DNA is available, so the TRBD1 call from TCRdb remains unchecked. Germline V gene lookup returns CDR1 DFQATT and CDR2 SNEGSKA (reference sequence). This CDR3 spans 15 amino acids. CDR3 protein: CSAPNRGVGNQPQHF.

The chain joins TRBV5-6 to TRBJ2-3; no DNA is available, so the TRBD1 call from TCRdb remains unchecked. CDR1 SGHDT and CDR2 YYEEEE come from the germline V gene. The CDR3 is made up of 16 amino acids. The CDR3 loop is CASSSKGAHHTDTQYF.

The J gene is TRBJ2-6, the V gene TRBV12-3 or TRBV12-4; no DNA is available, so the TRBD1 call from TCRdb remains unchecked. The CDR3 has 20 residues. The CDR3 sequence: CASSLWFQQGNFAGANVLTF.

V and J are TRBV20-1 and TRBJ2-1; the D gene TCRdb calls, TRBD2, cannot be checked with no DNA. Per the germline V gene, CDR1 is DFQATT and CDR2 is SNEGSKA (reference sequence). CDR3 size: 15 residues. The CDR3 here is CSAVSGRSSYNEQFF.

The chain has TRBV7-8 and TRBJ1-1; TCRdb gives TRBD1 as the D gene, but with no DNA this cannot be confirmed. The CDR3 extends over 14 amino acids. Germline V CDR1 and CDR2: SGHVS, FQNEAQ. CDR3 loop: CASSTRDREIAAFF.

The CDR3 reads CSARDLTGEPQHF. This chain links TRBV20-1 with TRBJ1-5. CDR3 length equals 13 residues. Per germline, CDR1 DFQATT and CDR2 SNEGSKA (reference sequence).

The rearrangement uses TRBV27 and TRBJ2-7; TCRdb indicates TRBD2, and absent DNA this call remains unverified. CDR1 MNHEY and CDR2 SMNVEV come from the germline V gene (reference sequence). The CDR3 covers 14 residues. The CDR3 sequence is CASSSRTSGYEQYF.

This CDR3 is CASGFHLPGLAGPGELFF. This sequence joins TRBV12-5 and TRBJ2-2; TCRdb proposes TRBD2, but this gene call is untestable without DNA. The length of the CDR3 is 18 residues. Germline CDR1 and CDR2: LGHNT and FRNRAP.

The V and J genes are TRBV5-6 and TRBJ2-3; the D call of TRBD2 rests on TCRdb alone, since no DNA is present to check it. Germline V gene data show CDR1 as SGHDT and CDR2 as YYEEEE. The CDR3 covers 16 residues. The CDR3 sequence: CASSLLPAGGGDTQYF. The complete variable domain, with remaining parts taken from reference TRBV5-6 and TRBJ2-3, reads DAGVTQSPTHLIKTRGQQVTLRCSPKSGHDTVSWYQQALGQGPQFIFQYYEEEERQRGNFPDRFSGHQFPNYSSELNVNALLLGDSALYLCASSLLPAGGGDTQYFGPGTRLTVL.